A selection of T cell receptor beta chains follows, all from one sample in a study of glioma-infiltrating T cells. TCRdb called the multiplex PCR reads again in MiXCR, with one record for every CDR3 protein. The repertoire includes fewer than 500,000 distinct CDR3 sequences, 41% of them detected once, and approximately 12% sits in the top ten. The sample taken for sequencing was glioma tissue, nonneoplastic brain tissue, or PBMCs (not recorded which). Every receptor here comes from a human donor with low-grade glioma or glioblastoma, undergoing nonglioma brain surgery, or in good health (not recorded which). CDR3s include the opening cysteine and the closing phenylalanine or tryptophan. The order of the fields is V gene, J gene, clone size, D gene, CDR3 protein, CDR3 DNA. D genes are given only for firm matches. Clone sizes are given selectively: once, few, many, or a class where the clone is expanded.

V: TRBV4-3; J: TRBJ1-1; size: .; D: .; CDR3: CASSQDLTGALTQAFF; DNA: TGCGCCAGCAGCCAAGACCTGACCGGGGCCCTCACTCAAGCTTTCTTT
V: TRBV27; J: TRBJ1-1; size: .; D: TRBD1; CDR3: CASSPARDRGLNTEAFF; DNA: TGTGCCAGCAGTCCCGCCCGGGACAGGGGGTTGAACACTGAAGCTTTCTTT
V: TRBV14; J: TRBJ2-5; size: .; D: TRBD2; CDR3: CASSLIGTSGTIKTKETQYF; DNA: TGTGCCAGCAGTCTAATCGGGACTAGCGGGACCATAAAAACCAAAGAGACCCAGTACTTC
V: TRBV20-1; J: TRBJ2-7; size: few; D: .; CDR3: CSARGRFSYEQYF; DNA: TGCAGTGCACGGGGGCGATTCTCCTACGAGCAGTACTTC
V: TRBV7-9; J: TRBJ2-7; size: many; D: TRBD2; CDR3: CASSLGLAGEHEQYF; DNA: TGTGCCAGCAGCTTAGGGCTAGCGGGAGAGCACGAGCAGTACTTC
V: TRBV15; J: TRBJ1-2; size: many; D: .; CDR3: CATSRDLWGYTF; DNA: TGTGCCACCAGCAGAGATCTATGGGGCTACACCTTC
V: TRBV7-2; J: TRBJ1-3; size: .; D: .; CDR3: CASSLAAGNTIYF; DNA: TGTGCCAGCAGCTTAGCAGCGGGAAACACCATATATTTT
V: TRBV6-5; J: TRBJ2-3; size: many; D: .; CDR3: CASSYTASFTDTQYF; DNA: TGTGCCAGCAGTTACACAGCGTCTTTCACAGATACGCAGTATTTT
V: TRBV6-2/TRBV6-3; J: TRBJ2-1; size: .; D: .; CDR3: CASSYRPQGYNEQLF; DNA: TGTGCCAGCAGTTACCGCCCCCAGGGGTACAATGAGCAGCTCTTC
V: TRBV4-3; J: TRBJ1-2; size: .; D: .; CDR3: CASSPRQDGHGYTF; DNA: TGCGCCAGCAGCCCTAGACAGGATGGTCATGGCTACACCTTC
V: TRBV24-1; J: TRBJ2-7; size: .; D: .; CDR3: CATSSGNEQYF; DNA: TGTGCCACCAGTTCCGGCAACGAGCAGTACTTC
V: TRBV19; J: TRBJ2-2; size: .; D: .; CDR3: CASSMVGGENTGELFF; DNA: TGTGCCAGTAGTATGGTAGGGGGAGAAAACACCGGGGAGCTGTTTTTT
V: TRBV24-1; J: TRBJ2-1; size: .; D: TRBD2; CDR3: CATSDPSGRSYNEQFF; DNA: TGTGCCACCAGTGACCCTAGCGGGAGAAGTTACAATGAGCAGTTCTTC
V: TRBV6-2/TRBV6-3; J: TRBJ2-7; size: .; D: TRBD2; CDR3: CASSTSGTSGSSYEQYF; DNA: TGTGCCAGCAGTACATCCGGGACTAGCGGGTCCTCCTACGAGCAGTACTTC
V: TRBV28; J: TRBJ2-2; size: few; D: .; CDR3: CASSLGGNTGELFF; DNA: TGTGCCAGCAGTTTGGGGGGAAACACCGGGGAGCTGTTTTTT
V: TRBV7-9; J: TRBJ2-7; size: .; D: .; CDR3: CASSLGVRVQYF; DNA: TGTGCCAGCAGCTTAGGGGTTAGGGTACAGTACTTC
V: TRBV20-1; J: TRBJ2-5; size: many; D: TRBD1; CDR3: CSATGQGGETQYF; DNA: TGCAGTGCAACGGGACAGGGAGGAGAGACCCAGTACTTC
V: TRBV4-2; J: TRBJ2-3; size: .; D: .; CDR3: CASSQEEFGQDTQYF; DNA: TGTGCCAGCAGCCAAGAGGAGTTTGGGCAGGATACGCAGTATTTT
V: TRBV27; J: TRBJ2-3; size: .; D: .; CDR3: CASFRWVSGITDTQYF; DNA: TGTGCCAGCTTCCGTTGGGTTAGCGGAATCACAGATACGCAGTATTTT
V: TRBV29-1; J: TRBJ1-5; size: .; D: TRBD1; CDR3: CSVSGQQDQPQHF; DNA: TGCAGCGTTTCGGGACAGCAAGATCAGCCCCAGCATTTT
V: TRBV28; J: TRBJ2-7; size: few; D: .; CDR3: CASRAAGTYEQYF; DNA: TGTGCCAGCAGGGCGGCAGGGACCTACGAGCAGTACTTC
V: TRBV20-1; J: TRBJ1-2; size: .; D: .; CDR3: CSTRDPVDTGYTF; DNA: TGCAGTACTAGAGATCCGGTGGACACCGGCTACACCTTC
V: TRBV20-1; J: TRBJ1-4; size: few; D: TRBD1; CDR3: CSAGPGQGAMEEKLFF; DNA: TGCAGTGCTGGCCCGGGACAGGGGGCGATGGAGGAAAAACTGTTTTTT
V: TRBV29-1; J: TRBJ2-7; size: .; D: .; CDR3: CSVRGYEQYF; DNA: TGCAGTGTCCGGGGCTACGAGCAGTACTTC
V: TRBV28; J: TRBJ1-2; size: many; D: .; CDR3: CASSLLGNGYTF; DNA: TGTGCCAGCAGTTTACTGGGGAATGGCTACACCTTC
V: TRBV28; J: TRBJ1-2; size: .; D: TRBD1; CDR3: CASSTTGDGYAYTF; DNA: TGTGCCAGCAGTACCACAGGGGATGGGTATGCCTACACCTTC
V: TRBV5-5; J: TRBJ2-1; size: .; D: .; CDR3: CASSLADLRPYNEQFF; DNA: TGTGCCAGCAGCTTGGCCGACCTTCGGCCCTACAATGAGCAGTTCTTC
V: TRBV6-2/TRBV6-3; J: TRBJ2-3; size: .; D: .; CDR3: CASSDTTSRSTDTQYF; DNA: TGTGCCAGCAGTGATACTACTAGCAGGAGTACAGATACGCAGTATTTT
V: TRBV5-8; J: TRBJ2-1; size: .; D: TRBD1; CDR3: CASSLKGQTYNEQFF; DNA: TGTGCCAGCAGCTTGAAGGGACAGACCTACAATGAGCAGTTCTTC
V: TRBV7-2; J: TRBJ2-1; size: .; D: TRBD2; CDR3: CASIADTSGEDVVRDEQFF; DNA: TGTGCCAGCATCGCTGATACTAGCGGGGAGGACGTGGTTAGGGATGAGCAGTTCTTC
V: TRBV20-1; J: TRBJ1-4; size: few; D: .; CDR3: CSARAILINEKLFF; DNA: TGCAGTGCTAGAGCGATCTTAATTAATGAAAAACTGTTTTTT
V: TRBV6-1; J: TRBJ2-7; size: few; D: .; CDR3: CASSPLLTSYEQYF; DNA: TGTGCCAGCAGCCCACTACTAACCTCCTACGAGCAGTACTTC
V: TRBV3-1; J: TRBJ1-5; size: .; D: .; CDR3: CASSLGTYYQPQHF; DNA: TGTGCCAGCAGCCTAGGGACCTATTATCAGCCCCAGCATTTT
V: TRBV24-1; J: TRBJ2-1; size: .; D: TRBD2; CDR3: CATGDPGRGRAYNEQFF; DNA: TGTGCCACCGGTGATCCCGGACGGGGGAGGGCCTACAATGAGCAGTTCTTC
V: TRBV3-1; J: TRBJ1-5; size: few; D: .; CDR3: CASSQLLGQPQHF; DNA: TGTGCCAGCAGCCAATTATTGGGGCAGCCCCAGCATTTT
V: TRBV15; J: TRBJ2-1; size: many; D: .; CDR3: CATSTHYNEQFF; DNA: TGTGCCACCAGCACCCACTACAATGAGCAGTTCTTC
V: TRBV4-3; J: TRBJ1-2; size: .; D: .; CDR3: CASSQEWQGYYGYTF; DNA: TGCGCCAGCAGCCAAGAGTGGCAGGGGTACTATGGCTACACCTTC
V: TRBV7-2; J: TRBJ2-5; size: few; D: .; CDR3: CASSPTRRYQETQYF; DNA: TGTGCCAGCAGCCCTACTCGCCGGTACCAAGAGACCCAGTACTTC
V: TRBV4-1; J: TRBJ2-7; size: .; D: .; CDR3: CASSQGFISSYEQYF; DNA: TGCGCCAGCAGCCAAGGATTCATCTCCTCCTACGAGCAGTACTTC
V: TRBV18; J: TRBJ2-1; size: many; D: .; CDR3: CASSPPWRYNEQFF; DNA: TGTGCCAGCTCACCACCGTGGCGGTACAATGAGCAGTTCTTC
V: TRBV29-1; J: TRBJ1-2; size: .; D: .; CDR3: CSVDLSFYGYTF; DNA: TGCAGCGTTGACTTGAGTTTCTATGGCTACACCTTC
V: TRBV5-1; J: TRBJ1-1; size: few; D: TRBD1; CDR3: CASGQGRDTEAFF; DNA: TGCGCCAGCGGACAGGGTCGGGACACTGAAGCTTTCTTT
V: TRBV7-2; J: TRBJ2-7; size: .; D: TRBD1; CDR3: CASSSLTGLSYEQYF; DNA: TGTGCCAGCAGCTCATTGACAGGGCTAAGTTACGAGCAGTACTTC
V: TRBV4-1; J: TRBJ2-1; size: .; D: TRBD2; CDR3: CASSGLAGENEQFF; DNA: TGCGCCAGCAGCGGCCTAGCGGGGGAGAATGAGCAGTTCTTC
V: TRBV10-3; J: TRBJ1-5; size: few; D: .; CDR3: CAISESNMAVNQPQHF; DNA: TGTGCCATCAGTGAGTCGAACATGGCGGTCAATCAGCCCCAGCATTTT
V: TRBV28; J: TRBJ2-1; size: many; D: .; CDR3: CASLRGSVTYNEQFF; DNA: TGTGCCAGCTTGCGAGGTAGCGTTACCTACAATGAGCAGTTCTTC
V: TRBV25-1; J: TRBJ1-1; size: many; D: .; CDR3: CASSEGIEAFF; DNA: TGTGCCAGCAGTGAGGGTATTGAAGCTTTCTTT
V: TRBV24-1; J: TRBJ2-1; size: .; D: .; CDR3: CATSGLEPYNEQFF; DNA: TGTGCCACCAGTGGGCTGGAGCCTTACAATGAGCAGTTCTTC
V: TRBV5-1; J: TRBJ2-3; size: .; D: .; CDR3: CASSFGGVSFFTQYF; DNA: TGCGCCAGCAGCTTCGGAGGGGTGTCATTCTTTACGCAGTATTTT
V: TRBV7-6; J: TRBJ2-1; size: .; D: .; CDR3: CASSDLASRNNEQFF; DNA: TGTGCCAGCAGCGATCTAGCGTCGAGAAACAATGAGCAGTTCTTC
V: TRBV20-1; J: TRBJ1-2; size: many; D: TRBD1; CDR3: CSARLWDSRHFGYGYTF; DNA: TGCAGTGCTAGATTATGGGACAGCCGGCACTTCGGCTATGGCTACACCTTC
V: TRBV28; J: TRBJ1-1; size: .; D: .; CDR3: CDTRGWNTEAFF; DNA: TGTGACACAAGGGGGTGGAACACTGAAGCTTTCTTT
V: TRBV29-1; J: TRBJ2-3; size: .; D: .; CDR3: CSARSGLGDTQYF; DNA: TGCAGCGCCCGATCTGGGTTGGGAGATACGCAGTATTTT
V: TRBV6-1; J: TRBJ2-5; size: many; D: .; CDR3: CASSEGAREETQYF; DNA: TGTGCCAGCAGTGAAGGAGCGAGGGAAGAGACCCAGTACTTC
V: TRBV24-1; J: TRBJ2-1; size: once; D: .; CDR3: CATSDPTDYNEQFF; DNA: TGTGCCACCAGTGACCCGACAGACTACAATGAGCAGTTCTTC
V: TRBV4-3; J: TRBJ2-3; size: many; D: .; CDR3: CASSQVGGQGSDTQYF; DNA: TGCGCCAGCAGCCAAGTAGGGGGGCAGGGTTCAGATACGCAGTATTTT
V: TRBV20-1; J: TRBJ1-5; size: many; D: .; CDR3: CSARATVNQPQHF; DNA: TGCAGTGCTAGAGCGACCGTTAATCAGCCCCAGCATTTT